Listed below are T cell receptor beta chains from one sample, sequenced in a study of cytomegalovirus exposure and HLA in healthy donors. Profiled with immunoSEQ multiplex PCR; TCRdb holds only in-frame clones, not every one. This table has 200,000 or so clones, roughly 88% appearing once. The sample was PBMCs. These receptors were obtained from a woman in her late teens or twenties in good health and CMV-seronegative. The CDR3 runs from the conserved cysteine through the conserved F or W. The order of the fields is J gene, D gene, V gene, clone size, CDR3 protein, CDR3 DNA. The D gene is left open where the match is weak. Clone sizes are given selectively: once, few, many, or a class where the clone is expanded.

J gene: TRBJ1-2
D gene: NA
V gene: TRBV7-2
clone size: NA
CDR3 protein: CASSPTQGSGGYTF
CDR3 DNA: TGTGCCAGCAGCCCTACACAGGGTTCGGGTGGCTACACCTTC

J gene: TRBJ2-7
D gene: NA
V gene: TRBV9
clone size: NA
CDR3 protein: CASSSLGDSYEQYF
CDR3 DNA: TGTGCCAGCAGCTCCCTAGGGGACTCCTACGAGCAGTACTTC

J gene: TRBJ2-5
D gene: TRBD2
V gene: TRBV5-8
clone size: NA
CDR3 protein: CASSFWSQLAGVETQYF
CDR3 DNA: TGTGCCAGCAGCTTTTGGTCTCAACTAGCGGGAGTCGAGACCCAGTACTTC

J gene: TRBJ2-3
D gene: NA
V gene: TRBV11-3
clone size: NA
CDR3 protein: CASSARESGSTDTQYF
CDR3 DNA: TGTGCCAGCAGCGCCAGGGAGAGCGGGAGCACAGATACGCAGTATTTT

J gene: TRBJ2-3
D gene: NA
V gene: TRBV7-9
clone size: NA
CDR3 protein: CASSSDYHPDTQYF
CDR3 DNA: TGTGCCAGCAGCTCGGACTATCATCCAGATACGCAGTATTTT

J gene: TRBJ1-1
D gene: NA
V gene: TRBV7-9
clone size: NA
CDR3 protein: CASSDPAGVTTEAFF
CDR3 DNA: TGTGCCAGCAGCGACCCCGCAGGTGTGACCACTGAAGCTTTCTTT

J gene: TRBJ2-3
D gene: NA
V gene: TRBV5-4
clone size: NA
CDR3 protein: CASSLGGSTDTQYF
CDR3 DNA: TGTGCCAGCAGCTTGGGGGGCAGCACAGATACGCAGTATTTT

J gene: TRBJ2-3
D gene: TRBD2
V gene: TRBV9
clone size: NA
CDR3 protein: CASSAGTSGDTQYF
CDR3 DNA: TGTGCCAGCAGCGCCGGGACTAGCGGAGACACGCAGTATTTT

J gene: TRBJ2-3
D gene: TRBD2
V gene: TRBV29-1
clone size: NA
CDR3 protein: CSVPHERLAGVTDTQYF
CDR3 DNA: TGCAGCGTTCCCCATGAGAGACTAGCGGGAGTCACAGATACGCAGTATTTT

J gene: TRBJ2-1
D gene: NA
V gene: TRBV9
clone size: NA
CDR3 protein: CASSAPLTDNNEQFF
CDR3 DNA: TGTGCCAGCAGCGCCCCCCTCACAGACAACAATGAGCAGTTCTTC

J gene: TRBJ2-2
D gene: NA
V gene: TRBV6-4
clone size: NA
CDR3 protein: CASSVEGGNTGELFF
CDR3 DNA: TGTGCCAGCAGTGTTGAGGGAGGGAACACCGGGGAGCTGTTTTTT

J gene: TRBJ1-3
D gene: NA
V gene: TRBV27
clone size: NA
CDR3 protein: CASSLSLGDTIYF
CDR3 DNA: TGTGCCAGCAGTTTATCGCTCGGGGACACCATATATTTT

J gene: TRBJ2-1
D gene: NA
V gene: TRBV7-2
clone size: once
CDR3 protein: CASSLALASNNEQFF
CDR3 DNA: TGTGCCAGCAGCTTAGCTCTAGCTTCAAACAATGAGCAGTTCTTC

J gene: TRBJ1-1
D gene: NA
V gene: TRBV5-4
clone size: NA
CDR3 protein: CASSSGPVPGTEAFF
CDR3 DNA: TGTGCCAGCAGCTCTGGTCCGGTACCCGGGACTGAAGCTTTCTTT

J gene: TRBJ2-1
D gene: NA
V gene: TRBV5-4
clone size: NA
CDR3 protein: CASSLVERVSYNEQFF
CDR3 DNA: TGTGCCAGCAGCTTAGTAGAGCGCGTAAGCTACAATGAGCAGTTCTTC

J gene: TRBJ2-7
D gene: NA
V gene: TRBV7-6
clone size: once
CDR3 protein: CASSLAASALTYEQYF
CDR3 DNA: TGTGCCAGCAGCTTAGCGGCTAGCGCCCTAACCTACGAGCAGTACTTC

J gene: TRBJ2-3
D gene: TRBD1
V gene: TRBV5-1
clone size: NA
CDR3 protein: CASSFYRGDTQYF
CDR3 DNA: TGCGCCAGCAGCTTTTACAGGGGGGATACGCAGTATTTT

J gene: TRBJ2-1
D gene: TRBD2
V gene: TRBV10-1
clone size: NA
CDR3 protein: CASSLTSGSDEQFF
CDR3 DNA: TGCGCCAGCAGCTTGACTAGCGGGAGCGATGAGCAGTTCTTC

J gene: TRBJ2-3
D gene: NA
V gene: TRBV19
clone size: NA
CDR3 protein: CASSVNRGGHTQYF
CDR3 DNA: TGTGCCAGTAGTGTAAACAGGGGGGGGCATACGCAGTATTTT

J gene: TRBJ2-1
D gene: TRBD2
V gene: TRBV11-2
clone size: NA
CDR3 protein: CASSPGLAGGPLLF
CDR3 DNA: TGTGCCAGCAGCCCGGGACTAGCGGGAGGGCCTCTTCTCTTC

J gene: TRBJ1-1
D gene: TRBD1
V gene: TRBV27
clone size: NA
CDR3 protein: CASSRQGVSEAFF
CDR3 DNA: TGTGCCAGCAGTCGCCAGGGGGTTTCTGAAGCTTTCTTT

J gene: TRBJ2-2
D gene: NA
V gene: TRBV28
clone size: NA
CDR3 protein: CASSSTETNTGELFF
CDR3 DNA: TGTGCCAGCAGCTCCACAGAAACGAACACCGGGGAGCTGTTTTTT

J gene: TRBJ2-6
D gene: TRBD2
V gene: TRBV2
clone size: NA
CDR3 protein: CASSGLAGGPGANVLTF
CDR3 DNA: TGTGCCAGCAGTGGACTAGCGGGAGGGCCTGGGGCCAACGTCCTGACTTTC

J gene: TRBJ1-2
D gene: NA
V gene: TRBV9
clone size: NA
CDR3 protein: CASSSKGSFEGYTF
CDR3 DNA: TGTGCCAGCAGCTCAAAAGGGAGTTTCGAGGGCTACACCTTC

J gene: TRBJ2-2
D gene: NA
V gene: TRBV27
clone size: NA
CDR3 protein: CASSFSTNPRELFF
CDR3 DNA: TGTGCCAGCAGTTTTTCGACTAATCCGCGGGAGCTGTTTTTT

J gene: TRBJ2-7
D gene: TRBD1
V gene: TRBV5-4
clone size: NA
CDR3 protein: CASSSGTGNPHGEQYF
CDR3 DNA: TGTGCCAGCAGCTCCGGGACAGGGAACCCCCATGGGGAGCAGTACTTC

J gene: TRBJ1-1
D gene: NA
V gene: TRBV6-1
clone size: NA
CDR3 protein: CASSDRPENTEAFF
CDR3 DNA: TGTGCCAGCAGTGACAGGCCCGAGAACACTGAAGCTTTCTTT

J gene: TRBJ2-3
D gene: TRBD2
V gene: TRBV9
clone size: few
CDR3 protein: CASSAPRGREGYTQYF
CDR3 DNA: TGTGCCAGCAGTGCCCCTCGAGGGCGGGAGGGGTATACGCAGTATTTT

J gene: TRBJ2-7
D gene: TRBD2
V gene: TRBV5-6
clone size: NA
CDR3 protein: CASSLRTSGRDRSYEQYF
CDR3 DNA: TGTGCCAGCAGCCTACGGACTAGCGGGAGGGATCGGTCCTACGAGCAGTACTTC

J gene: TRBJ2-1
D gene: NA
V gene: TRBV13
clone size: NA
CDR3 protein: CASSATNEQFF
CDR3 DNA: TGTGCCAGCAGCGCGACTAATGAGCAGTTCTTC

J gene: TRBJ1-1
D gene: NA
V gene: TRBV4-1
clone size: NA
CDR3 protein: CASSQEAQGFTEAFF
CDR3 DNA: TGCGCCAGCAGCCAAGAGGCACAGGGTTTCACTGAAGCTTTCTTT

J gene: TRBJ2-1
D gene: NA
V gene: TRBV14
clone size: NA
CDR3 protein: CASSPAEGGVGDDEQFF
CDR3 DNA: TGTGCCAGCAGCCCGGCCGAGGGCGGAGTTGGCGACGATGAGCAGTTCTTC

J gene: TRBJ1-2
D gene: TRBD1
V gene: TRBV14
clone size: NA
CDR3 protein: CASSQGTGGGGYTF
CDR3 DNA: TGTGCCAGCAGCCAAGGGACAGGGGGAGGAGGCTACACCTTC

J gene: TRBJ2-7
D gene: NA
V gene: TRBV28
clone size: NA
CDR3 protein: CASSSLTGSYEQYF
CDR3 DNA: TGTGCCAGCAGTTCCTTGACTGGATCCTACGAGCAGTACTTC

J gene: TRBJ2-7
D gene: NA
V gene: TRBV10-2
clone size: NA
CDR3 protein: CASSDAKSSYEQYF
CDR3 DNA: TGCGCCAGCAGTGACGCGAAAAGCTCCTACGAGCAGTACTTC

J gene: TRBJ2-1
D gene: TRBD2
V gene: TRBV6-5
clone size: NA
CDR3 protein: CASSYAVAGNEQFF
CDR3 DNA: TGTGCCAGCAGTTACGCGGTAGCGGGAAATGAGCAGTTCTTC

J gene: TRBJ2-3
D gene: NA
V gene: TRBV28
clone size: NA
CDR3 protein: CASSWDTTVTDTQYF
CDR3 DNA: TGTGCCAGCAGTTGGGACACGACGGTCACAGATACGCAGTATTTT

J gene: TRBJ2-1
D gene: TRBD1
V gene: TRBV27
clone size: NA
CDR3 protein: CASSTARDRSIDEQFF
CDR3 DNA: TGTGCCAGCAGCACCGCCCGGGACAGGTCTATCGATGAGCAGTTCTTC

J gene: TRBJ2-1
D gene: TRBD2
V gene: TRBV6-1
clone size: NA
CDR3 protein: CASSELTSVVNEQFF
CDR3 DNA: TGTGCCAGCAGTGAATTGACTAGCGTGGTAAATGAGCAGTTCTTC

J gene: TRBJ2-3
D gene: TRBD1
V gene: TRBV5-1
clone size: NA
CDR3 protein: CASIPTGGGLGGTDTQYF
CDR3 DNA: TGCGCCAGCATCCCGACAGGGGGAGGACTGGGCGGCACAGATACGCAGTATTTT

J gene: TRBJ2-5
D gene: NA
V gene: TRBV6-5
clone size: NA
CDR3 protein: CASIGLPTSWETQYF
CDR3 DNA: TGTGCCAGCATTGGGTTACCGACTAGTTGGGAGACCCAGTACTTC

J gene: TRBJ1-4
D gene: NA
V gene: TRBV7-2
clone size: NA
CDR3 protein: CASSLGRHINEKLFF
CDR3 DNA: TGTGCCAGCAGCTTAGGTCGACACATTAATGAAAAACTGTTTTTT

J gene: TRBJ2-1
D gene: TRBD1
V gene: TRBV27
clone size: NA
CDR3 protein: CASNRRTGGTEQFF
CDR3 DNA: TGTGCCAGTAACCGACGGACAGGGGGTACTGAGCAGTTCTTC

J gene: TRBJ2-2
D gene: TRBD2
V gene: TRBV11-3
clone size: NA
CDR3 protein: CASSHGTSGRNTGELFF
CDR3 DNA: TGTGCCAGCAGCCACGGGACTAGCGGGCGGAACACCGGGGAGCTGTTTTTT

J gene: TRBJ2-7
D gene: TRBD1
V gene: TRBV18
clone size: NA
CDR3 protein: CASSHYGDRSLYEQYF
CDR3 DNA: TGTGCCAGCTCACACTACGGGGACAGGAGCCTATACGAGCAGTACTTC

J gene: TRBJ2-3
D gene: TRBD1
V gene: TRBV27
clone size: once
CDR3 protein: CASSARDRGDTQYF
CDR3 DNA: TGTGCCAGCAGTGCCCGGGACAGGGGGGATACGCAGTATTTT

J gene: TRBJ1-2
D gene: TRBD1
V gene: TRBV6-1
clone size: NA
CDR3 protein: CASKGTGGNYGYTF
CDR3 DNA: TGTGCCAGCAAAGGGACAGGGGGGAACTATGGCTACACCTTC

J gene: TRBJ2-2
D gene: NA
V gene: TRBV4-1
clone size: NA
CDR3 protein: CASSLLRAAGELFF
CDR3 DNA: TGCGCCAGCAGCCTACTTCGAGCGGCCGGGGAGCTGTTTTTT

J gene: TRBJ2-5
D gene: NA
V gene: TRBV6-6
clone size: NA
CDR3 protein: CASSYVQETQYF
CDR3 DNA: TGTGCCAGCAGTTACGTACAAGAGACCCAGTACTTC

J gene: TRBJ2-7
D gene: NA
V gene: TRBV4-1
clone size: NA
CDR3 protein: CASSQDLVSGQTYEQYF
CDR3 DNA: TGCGCCAGCAGCCAAGATTTGGTATCTGGCCAGACCTACGAGCAGTACTTC

J gene: TRBJ2-3
D gene: NA
V gene: TRBV18
clone size: NA
CDR3 protein: CASSARGTDTQYF
CDR3 DNA: TGTGCCAGCTCAGCGAGAGGTACAGATACGCAGTATTTT

J gene: TRBJ1-4
D gene: NA
V gene: TRBV7-9
clone size: NA
CDR3 protein: CASSPVDMVVLFF
CDR3 DNA: TGTGCCAGCAGCCCCGTGGACATGGTCGTGCTGTTTTTT

J gene: TRBJ2-7
D gene: TRBD1
V gene: TRBV10-3
clone size: NA
CDR3 protein: CAISEFETGSGEQYF
CDR3 DNA: TGTGCCATCAGTGAGTTCGAGACAGGGTCTGGCGAGCAGTACTTC

J gene: TRBJ2-1
D gene: TRBD2
V gene: TRBV6-5
clone size: few
CDR3 protein: CASSYLAGGPGDEQFF
CDR3 DNA: TGTGCCAGCAGTTACCTAGCGGGAGGGCCGGGAGATGAGCAGTTCTTC

J gene: TRBJ1-4
D gene: NA
V gene: TRBV6-1
clone size: NA
CDR3 protein: CASSESARTFLFF
CDR3 DNA: TGTGCCAGCAGTGAAAGTGCGCGGACATTCCTGTTTTTT

J gene: TRBJ2-1
D gene: NA
V gene: TRBV4-1
clone size: once
CDR3 protein: CASSQGGASYNEQFF
CDR3 DNA: TGCGCCAGCAGCCAAGGTGGGGCCTCCTACAATGAGCAGTTCTTC

J gene: TRBJ1-4
D gene: NA
V gene: TRBV29-1
clone size: NA
CDR3 protein: CSASGGKGEKLFF
CDR3 DNA: TGCAGCGCCTCCGGAGGGAAAGGTGAAAAACTGTTTTTT

J gene: TRBJ1-2
D gene: TRBD1
V gene: TRBV4-1
clone size: NA
CDR3 protein: CASSKTRDSAYGYTF
CDR3 DNA: TGCGCCAGCAGCAAGACAAGGGACAGCGCGTATGGCTACACCTTC